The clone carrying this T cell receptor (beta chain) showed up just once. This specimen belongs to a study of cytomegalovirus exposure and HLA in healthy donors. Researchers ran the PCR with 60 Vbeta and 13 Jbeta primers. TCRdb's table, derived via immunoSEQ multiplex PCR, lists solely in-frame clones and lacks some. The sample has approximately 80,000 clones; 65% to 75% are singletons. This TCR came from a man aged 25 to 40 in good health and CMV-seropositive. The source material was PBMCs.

The CDR3 coding sequence is TGTGCCAGCAGCTTAGGGGGCAGAACCTACGAGCAGTACTTC. Protein: CASSLGGRTYEQYF. The rearrangement links TRBV7-6 to TRBJ2-7; weak D call: TRBD1 (5 bases). V dropped 1 base and J dropped 2 bases, with 9 bases sitting between them. Germline CDR1 is SGHVS and CDR2 is FNYEAQ. The CDR3 has 14 amino acids.